The clone carrying this T cell receptor beta chain was found a few times. These data come from a study of blood T cell repertoires in COVID-19. Across the study: From T cells, B-cell-depleted T cells, or PBMCs came the material, which was cDNA or gDNA.

The method was immunoSEQ multiplex PCR; TCRdb's version includes in-frame clones alone and lacks a portion of them. Of under 150,000 clones in the sample, around four fifths were seen once. CDR3 size: 17 residues. Germline lookup yields CDR1 SGHNT and CDR2 YYREEE (reference sequence). The ends were cut back, 4 bases at V and 3 bases at J, with 22 bases in the middle. This clonotype was obtained from a human donor in a cohort sampled during active COVID-19. Sequencing was performed on peripheral blood. This chain uses TRBV5-4 with TRBJ2-5, with TRBD1 as a possible D gene (6 bases). The CDR3 is CASSPHRLEKGEETQYF. CDR3 coding DNA: TGTGCCAGCAGCCCCCATCGTTTGGAAAAGGGGGAAGAGACCCAGTACTTC.